This TCR beta chain was identified in a study of regulatory T cells in long-lasting Graves disease. In the study overall: A definition of persistent Graves' disease required over 5 years of antithyroid drugs plus positive TSH receptor antibodies.

Time point here: persistent/refractory GD, antithyroid drugs over 5 years with positive TRAb. The authors made the TCR library using RNA they extracted from PBMCs. This clonotype was seen many times. Both iRepertoire HTBI primers and Arm-PCR of CDR3 regions were used to build the TCR beta libraries. TCRdb ran MiXCR on the multiplex PCR reads and lists one entry per CDR3 protein. This sample has 300,000 to 500,000 distinct CDR3 sequences, with less than 25% found just once. The clonotype comes from a female donor with Graves disease. The sample was peripheral blood mononuclear cells (PBMCs), taken when the disease was refractory, from a patient treated with antithyroid drugs.

The CDR3 nucleotides read TGTGCCAGCAGTTACCGGGACAGGGGCCTCTCTGGCTACACCTTC. Translating it yields CASSYRDRGLSGYTF. The chain links TRBV28 to TRBJ1-2, with 10 bases aligning to TRBD1. CDR1 and CDR2 from the germline V gene are MDHEN and SYDVKM. The CDR3 extends over 15 amino acids. Trimming cost V 4 bases and J 7 bases; bases outside gene matches: 9.